The rows below give T cell receptor beta chains drawn from one sample of a study of control samples from healthy donors and cancer patients. Measured with immunoSEQ multiplex PCR; TCRdb has only the in-frame clones, and not every one. Among more than 45,000 clones listed, 91% were seen once. The sequencing input was PBMCs. All receptors derive from a man aged 25-45 years with colorectal cancer. Each CDR3 is given with its conserved first and last residue. The order of the fields is V gene, CDR3 length, J gene, CDR3 protein.

TRBV18	19	TRBJ2-6	CASSRTGQGPNSGANVLTF
TRBV5-1	15	TRBJ2-7	CASSYSWDREYEQYF
TRBV24-1	17	TRBJ1-2	CATSGLKYPGLDYGYTF
TRBV19	14	TRBJ1-5	CASGLDSGGQPQHF
TRBV7-9	17	TRBJ1-6	CASSTNVDGTGVSPLHF
TRBV12-5	14	TRBJ2-5	CASAPVLPFETQYF
TRBV5-1	14	TRBJ1-4	CASSFGTEREKLFF
TRBV11-2	14	TRBJ2-3	CASSNSGGADTQYF
TRBV5-1	16	TRBJ2-2	CASSLRLVSNTGELFF
TRBV18	14	TRBJ1-5	CASSPGNSNQPQHF
TRBV7-8	13	TRBJ1-2	CASRPTRRDGYTF
TRBV5-1	17	TRBJ2-1	CASSSSVQTGRYNEQFF
TRBV13	15	TRBJ2-3	CASSLVRANTDTQYF
TRBV4-3	15	TRBJ2-2	CASSQGGLVSGELFF
TRBV14	15	TRBJ1-2	CASSRSSGQGYGYTF
TRBV4-2	15	TRBJ2-7	CASSQGLEPSGEQYF
TRBV7-9	14	TRBJ2-1	CASTSLGSYNEQFF
TRBV30	11	TRBJ1-6	CAFGPRSPLHF
TRBV3-1/TRBV3-2	15	TRBJ1-1	CASSQVFSVNTEAFF
TRBV12-3/TRBV12-4	12	TRBJ2-1	CASSLVGNEQFF
TRBV10-3	13	TRBJ2-1	CAISESGGVEQFF
TRBV10-3	17	TRBJ2-1	CAISDLDRASSYNEQFF
TRBV4-1	16	TRBJ2-3	CASSQDSGGLTDTQYF
TRBV12-3/TRBV12-4	13	TRBJ1-4	CASSSRRGEKLFF
TRBV6-6	15	TRBJ1-3	CASRDTGTSGNTIYF
TRBV6-5	15	TRBJ2-7	CASRPQGFRVYEQYF
TRBV30	12	TRBJ1-1	CAWSGSETEAFF
TRBV24-1	16	TRBJ1-4	CATSETTTGGNEKLFF
TRBV7-9	11	TRBJ1-3	CGAHSGNTIYF
TRBV9	15	TRBJ2-7	CASSVGWGPYYEQYF
TRBV11-2	15	TRBJ2-3	CASGRGGRVTDTQYF
TRBV10-2	16	TRBJ1-5	CASSEETGHSNQPQHF
TRBV14	14	TRBJ1-2	CASSQEGTYYGYTF
TRBV19	19	TRBJ2-3	CASSIATRSAGESTDTQYF
TRBV7-2	14	TRBJ2-7	CASSLGFSGYEQYF
TRBV10-3	13	TRBJ2-3	CAISEGNTDTQYF
TRBV6-1	21	TRBJ2-3	CASSEVAVSGGLFHLTDTQYF
TRBV27	19	TRBJ1-1	CASSSNPYLDRTSNTEAFF
TRBV5-1	16	TRBJ2-7	CASSTGSGEGSYEQYF
TRBV6-1	16	TRBJ2-1	CASSEGTSWEVNEQFF
TRBV7-2	13	TRBJ2-7	CASSPLGVREQYF
TRBV6-6	16	TRBJ2-3	CASSTGSAGGWATQYF
TRBV5-8	15	TRBJ2-1	CASSLLAGKYNEQFF
TRBV29-1	12	TRBJ1-4	CSVVEQGKKLFF
TRBV7-9	13	TRBJ1-5	CASSLESRGPQHF
TRBV6-5	14	TRBJ2-2	CASRGRPNTGELFF
TRBV5-1	16	TRBJ2-7	CASSSGQGARPYEQYF
TRBV7-9	16	TRBJ2-2	CASSWSGTDLTGELFF